The clone carrying this T cell receptor (beta chain) was picked up one time. Naive CD8 isolation took CD45RO-negative cells positively selected for CCR7 and excluded terminally differentiated effector memory CD45RA+ cells. These data come from a study of shared clonotypes between healthy human individuals. The table came from immunoSEQ multiplex PCR; TCRdb's copy has only in-frame clones and leaves some out. The table records roughly 2 million clones, approximately 94% of them present only once. V dropped 3 bases and J dropped 3; count of bases not matched to a gene: 6. Germline V gene lookup returns CDR1 LNHDA and CDR2 SQIVND (reference sequence). The CDR3 is made up of 16 amino acids.

The chain carries TRBV19 and TRBJ1-4, with 8 bases aligning to TRBD1. The clonotype was recovered from a man between 18 and 35 years old in good health. Sequencing input: naive CD8+ T cells sorted from blood. The CDR3 protein is CASSIFQGAPNEKLFF. In nucleotides, the CDR3 is TGTGCCAGTAGTATTTTCCAGGGGGCTCCTAATGAAAAACTGTTTTTT.